The next 20 T cell receptor beta chains were all read from a single sample in a study of early stage breast cancer tumors. The assay was immunoSEQ multiplex PCR, and TCRdb's table has in-frame clones only and misses some. The sample lists approximately 11,000 clones, approximately 72% occurring once. The specimen was breast tumor tissue. All receptors come from a person in their 70s with breast cancer.

The chain has TRBV2 and TRBJ2-3; perhaps TRBD2 as D (5 bases). The V end lost 4 bases, the J end lost 2 bases, and 16 bases lay between the germline ends. This CDR3 is 16 amino acids long. CDR1 SNHLY and CDR2 FYNNEI come from the germline V gene. The CDR3 is CASSVEVPRVTDTQYF. The CDR3 nucleotides read TGTGCCAGCAGTGTGGAGGTCCCCCGTGTCACAGATACGCAGTATTTT.

The chain uses TRBV5-1 and TRBJ2-5; 7 positions agree with TRBD2. With V trimmed by 3 bases and J by 2 bases, 1 base remained unmatched. CDR3 length equals 13 residues. CDR1 SGHRS and CDR2 YFSETQ come from the germline V gene. CDR3 amino acids: CASSYGGQETQYF. DNA of the CDR3: TGCGCCAGCAGCTACGGGGGGCAAGAGACCCAGTACTTC.

The CDR3 region is CASSIGFVGNEKLFF. As DNA, the CDR3 is TGTGCCAGTAGTATAGGTTTCGTCGGGAATGAAAAACTGTTTTTT. The chain links TRBV19 to TRBJ1-4, with D unresolved. Germline V gene data show CDR1 as LNHDA and CDR2 as SQIVND (reference sequence). The CDR3 is made up of 15 amino acids. V gave up 1 base and J gave up 5 bases, with 11 bases separating them.

The CDR3 region has the DNA TGTGCCAGCAGCAAAGGCCAACAGGGGCCAGGAAACACCATATATTTT. Amino acids: CASSKGQQGPGNTIYF. This chain connects TRBV21-1 to TRBJ1-3; the table calls TRBD1, which could not be checked here. TRBV21-1 is annotated as a pseudogene. The CDR3 sequence is 16 residues long.

CDR3 sequence (DNA): TGTGCCAGCAGCTTAGGGGACTCCACAGGGACCCAGTACTTC. It encodes CASSLGDSTGTQYF. The V call is TRBV7-9, the J call TRBJ2-5, with D possibly TRBD2 on 6 matching bases. The length of the CDR3 is 14 residues. Germline CDR1 is SEHNR and CDR2 is FQNEAQ (reference sequence). Trimming left V 1 base short and J 7 bases short, with 13 bases between.

The chain combines TRBV19 with TRBJ2-1; 8 nucleotides align to TRBD2. Germline V gives CDR1 LNHDA, CDR2 SQIVND (reference sequence). The junction had 11 bases not matched to a gene; V was cut back by 6 bases and J by 4 bases. CDR3 length: 16 amino acids. The CDR3 coding sequence is TGTGCCAGTAGATCCGCGGGGAGCGGGGGTTACAATGAGCAGTTCTTC. Translated, it gives CASRSAGSGGYNEQFF.

This clone rates as medium-sized (0.01 to 0.1%). The rearrangement joins TRBV19 to TRBJ1-5; TRBD1 matches at 7 bases. This CDR3 has 13 amino acids. Germline V gene data show CDR1 as LNHDA and CDR2 as SQIVND (reference sequence). The J segment lost 7 bases and the V segment lost 2 bases, leaving 2 bases of the junction unmatched. The CDR3 sequence is CASSITGEQPQHF. The CDR3 DNA reads as TGTGCCAGTAGTATAACAGGGGAACAGCCCCAGCATTTT.

A few counts support this clone. The V gene is TRBV6-1, the J gene TRBJ2-7; D perhaps matches TRBD1 (6 bases). Germline V gene data show CDR1 as MNHNS and CDR2 as SASEGT. This CDR3 has 13 residues. V lost 10 bases and J lost 6, with 19 bases in between. In DNA, the CDR3 is TGTGCCATCGCCTCAGGGGATCGGGCCGAGCAGTACTTC. Residues: CAIASGDRAEQYF.

Here the CDR3 DNA reads TGCGCCAGCAGCCAAGATCCGGGACACCCTGCCCATGGCTACACCTTC. Encoded protein: CASSQDPGHPAHGYTF. The chain has TRBV4-3 and TRBJ1-2, with D possibly being TRBD1 (6 bases). Germline V CDR1 and CDR2: LGHNA, YSLEER. V lost 0 bases and J 6 bases, leaving 17 bases between the germline ends. The CDR3 is 16 amino acids.

V is TRBV30 and J is TRBJ1-1; no firm D call. V was trimmed by 3 bases and J by 4 bases, leaving 12 bases between them. The CDR3 contains 13 residues. The germline gives CDR1 GTSNPN, CDR2 SVGIG (reference sequence). The chain's CDR3 is CAWRAPGSTEAFF. In DNA, the CDR3 is TGTGCCTGGAGAGCCCCCGGTAGCACTGAAGCTTTCTTT.

This clone was recorded only once. V and J are TRBV5-4 and TRBJ2-7; 11 nucleotides agree with TRBD1. The germline CDR1 and CDR2 sequences are SGHNT and YYREEE (reference sequence). CDR3 length: 14 amino acids. J was trimmed by 3 bases and V by 4 bases; bases with no gene match: 3. The CDR3 bases are TGTGCCAGCAGCCAGGGACAGGGGGGCTACGAGCAGTACTTC. Its protein is CASSQGQGGYEQYF.

This clone was seen more than once but under ten times. V and J are TRBV5-4 and TRBJ1-6; a possible D gene is TRBD1 (5 bases). The germline V gene encodes CDR1 SGHNT and CDR2 YYREEE (reference sequence). Trimming stripped 6 bases from V and 10 bases from J, with 17 bases between. The CDR3 runs 14 residues. The CDR3 spells CASNFGGSTSPLHF. Written as DNA, the CDR3 is TGTGCCAGCAACTTCGGGGGGTCAACCTCACCCCTCCACTTT.

The J gene is TRBJ2-1, the V gene TRBV7-8, with 8 positions matching TRBD2. The germline V gene has CDR1 SGHVS and CDR2 FQNEAQ. Germline trimming cut 5 bases from V and 10 bases from J; bases unmatched to any gene: 13. CDR3 length equals 15 residues. For the CDR3, the DNA is TGTGCCAGCAGCCCCAGGACGGGGGGGCCAGGGGAGCAGTTCTTC. It is translated as CASSPRTGGPGEQFF.

Here the CDR3 DNA reads TGTGCCAGCGAGGACAGTTCCTACGAGCAGTACTTC. It specifies CASEDSSYEQYF. This rearrangement joins TRBV7-8 to TRBJ2-7; possible D gene TRBD1, 6 bases. This CDR3 comprises 12 residues. The V gene's germline CDR1 is SGHVS and CDR2 FQNEAQ. V dropped 8 bases and J dropped 1 base, with 9 bases sitting between them.

This chain uses TRBV11-3 with TRBJ2-2; TRBD1 matches 7 bases. Looked up from germline, CDR1 is SGHNT and CDR2 is YENEEA. The V gene end was trimmed by 3 bases and the J gene end by 4 bases; junction bases not matched to a gene: 5. This CDR3 comprises 15 residues. DNA for the CDR3: TGTGCCAGCAGCTTTAGGGGGCACCCCACCGGGGAGCTGTTTTTT. Its translation: CASSFRGHPTGELFF. Full variable domain (rest looked up from reference TRBV11-3 and TRBJ2-2): EAGVVQSPRYKIIEKKQPVAFWCNPISGHNTLYWYLQNLGQGPELLIRYENEEAVDDSQLPKDRFSAERLKGVDSTLKIQPAELGDSAVYLCASSFRGHPTGELFFGEGSRLTVL.

This sequence joins TRBV6-5 and TRBJ1-5, with D possibly TRBD1 on 5 matching bases. The germline CDR1 and CDR2 sequences are MNHEY and SVGAGI. The CDR3 is 13 amino acids. Deletions cut 6 bases from V and 1 base from J, with 7 bases between. CDR3 amino acids: CASRGLSNQPQHF. CDR3 nucleotide sequence: TGTGCCAGCAGGGGGCTGAGCAATCAGCCCCAGCATTTT.

The chain has TRBV5-4 and TRBJ1-2; D may be TRBD1 (5 bases). The germline CDR1 and CDR2 sequences are SGHNT and YYREEE (reference sequence). This CDR3 contains 13 residues. V was pared by 3 bases and J by 6 bases, with 12 bases between. Here the CDR3 DNA reads TGTGCCAGCAGCTCGAATGGGGGGAATGGCTACACCTTC. Translated: CASSSNGGNGYTF.

The chain employs TRBV7-9 and TRBJ2-3, with a possible D match to TRBD1 (6 bases). The germline gives CDR1 SEHNR, CDR2 FQNEAQ (reference sequence). This CDR3 spans 14 amino acids. V gave up 1 base and J gave up 4 bases, with 9 bases separating them. Written as DNA, the CDR3 is TGTGCCAGCAGCTTAGAAGCAGGGGCAGATACGCAGTATTTT. This gives the protein CASSLEAGADTQYF.

The rearrangement joins TRBV9 to TRBJ1-2; 8 bases fit TRBD1. The germline CDR1 and CDR2 sequences are SGDLS and YYNGEE. With V trimmed by 4 bases and J by 3 bases, 8 bases remained unmatched. The CDR3 is made up of 15 amino acids. The CDR3 protein is CASSPTGGTYYGYTF. CDR3 nucleotide sequence: TGTGCCAGCAGCCCAACAGGGGGGACCTACTATGGCTACACCTTC.

This clone appeared a single time. The genes are TRBV6-1 and TRBJ2-3, with TRBD2 matching over 16 bases. The CDR3 covers 19 residues. V trimming: 4 bases; J trimming: 1 base; junction bases outside the gene matches: 8. Germline V gives CDR1 MNHNS, CDR2 SASEGT. CDR3 loop: CASSVPGTSGRVGTDTQYF. DNA for the CDR3: TGTGCCAGCAGTGTCCCCGGGACTAGCGGGAGGGTTGGCACAGATACGCAGTATTTT.